The TCR beta chain described here comes from a study of T cells expressing NK-cell markers. This CDR3 region has 15 residues. TCRdb re-called the 5' RACE reads; one entry per CDR3 protein, DNA not given. This sample's clone table lists fewer than 400,000 distinct CDR3 sequences. Material: blood T cells: a sorted CD56 or NKG2C T cell subset, CD4+ or CD8+ T cells, or bulk PBMC T cells (not recorded which). V usage is TRBV12-3 or TRBV12-4 and J usage is TRBJ2-3; TCRdb returns TRBD1, unconfirmable since there is no DNA. The receptor was isolated from a man between 18 and 69 years old in good health. The CDR3: CASTRTGRRADTQYF.